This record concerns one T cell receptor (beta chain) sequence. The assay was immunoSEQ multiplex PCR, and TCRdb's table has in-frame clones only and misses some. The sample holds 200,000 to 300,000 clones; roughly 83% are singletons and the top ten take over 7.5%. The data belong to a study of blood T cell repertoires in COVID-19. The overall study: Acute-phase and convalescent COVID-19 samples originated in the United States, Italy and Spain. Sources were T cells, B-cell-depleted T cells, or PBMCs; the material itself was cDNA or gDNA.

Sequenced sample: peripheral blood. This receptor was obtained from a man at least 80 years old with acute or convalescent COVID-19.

This chain's CDR3 is CASSSTGGEGGYTF. The CDR3 DNA sequence: TGTGCCAGCAGCTCCACAGGGGGCGAAGGTGGCTACACCTTC. This chain joins TRBV28 and TRBJ1-2, with TRBD1 matching over 9 bases. CDR1 is MDHEN and CDR2 is SYDVKM in the germline V gene. There are 14 residues in the CDR3. The trim removed 6 bases at V and 7 bases at J, leaving 9 bases unmatched.